This T cell receptor beta chain came from a study of shared clonotypes between healthy human individuals. Overall study results and limits: Sharing of clonotypes among donors was expected to vary with sequencing depth. Inspection by rarefaction showed sorted-subset sequencing to be incomplete despite large depth.

Comments on this clone: The antigen is not known.

Selected positively for CCR7 and CD45RO-negative, naive CD8 cells excluded terminally differentiated effector memory CD45RA+ cells. The protocol was immunoSEQ multiplex PCR, while the TCRdb copy is restricted to in-frame clones and leaves out a portion. The table shows 800,000 or so clones, with 96% occurring only once. The sequencing sample was made of naive CD8+ T cells sorted from blood. The sequence came from a man aged 30 to 45 in good health.

CDR3 region: CASWGGGMNTEAFF. CDR3 DNA: TGTGCCAGCTGGGGCGGTGGGATGAACACTGAAGCTTTCTTT. The V and J genes are TRBV7-8 and TRBJ1-1; D perhaps matches TRBD1 (5 bases). The CDR3 sequence is 14 residues long. The V and J ends lost 8 bases and 0 bases respectively, with 13 bases between them. CDR1 is SGHVS and CDR2 is FQNEAQ in the germline V gene. The entire variable domain, with the rest obtained from reference TRBV7-8 and TRBJ1-1, is as follows: GAGVSQSPRYKVAKRGQDVALRCDPISGHVSLFWYQQALGQGPEFLTYFQNEAQLDKSGLPSDRFFAERPEGSVSTLKIQRTQQEDSAVYLCASWGGGMNTEAFFGQGTRLTVV.